This is a list of T cell receptor beta chains from one sample in a study of radiotherapy plus CTLA-4 blockade in lung cancer. Assay used: immunoSEQ multiplex PCR; TCRdb lists only in-frame clones, some missing. The sample includes about 95,000 clones, 83% of them seen just once. The sequences come from peripheral blood, collected from a patient treated with radiotherapy plus ipilimumab. The receptors were sampled from a human donor with non-small cell lung cancer who had stable disease on radiotherapy plus ipilimumab. CDR3s include the opening cysteine and the closing phenylalanine or tryptophan. The order of the fields is V gene, J gene, clone size, CDR3 length, D gene, CDR3 protein, CDR3 DNA. The D gene is left open where the match is weak. Size tells how often a clone was seen (once, few, many) or the class of an expanded clone, and some rows leave it out.

v_gene: TRBV10-2
j_gene: TRBJ2-3
abundance: few
len: 13
d_gene: TRBD1
CDR3aa: CASRGQGPSTQYF
CDR3nt: TGCGCCAGCAGAGGACAGGGGCCCTCTACGCAGTATTTT

v_gene: TRBV10-3
j_gene: TRBJ1-6
abundance: few
len: 13
d_gene: .
CDR3aa: CAESTLDNSPLHF
CDR3nt: TGTGCCGAGTCTACGCTGGATAATTCACCCCTCCACTTT

v_gene: TRBV14
j_gene: TRBJ2-4
abundance: .
len: 12
d_gene: .
CDR3aa: CASSQSANIQYF
CDR3nt: TGTGCCAGCAGCCAGTCAGCCAACATTCAGTACTTC

v_gene: TRBV7-6
j_gene: TRBJ2-1
abundance: once
len: 12
d_gene: .
CDR3aa: CASSLGIDEQFF
CDR3nt: TGTGCCAGCAGCTTAGGTATAGATGAGCAGTTCTTC

v_gene: TRBV7-6
j_gene: TRBJ1-6
abundance: .
len: 17
d_gene: .
CDR3aa: CASSLEIGDGSRSPLHF
CDR3nt: TGTGCCAGCAGCTTAGAAATCGGGGACGGCTCCCGTTCACCCCTCCACTTT

v_gene: TRBV1
j_gene: TRBJ2-6
abundance: .
len: 20
d_gene: .
CDR3aa: CTSSPVPPGTGLAGANVLTF
CDR3nt: TGCACCAGCAGCCCTGTTCCCCCGGGGACAGGGCTCGCTGGGGCCAACGTCCTGACTTTC

v_gene: TRBV9
j_gene: TRBJ2-1
abundance: .
len: 15
d_gene: .
CDR3aa: CASSVADRMVNEQFF
CDR3nt: TGTGCCAGCAGCGTCGCCGACAGAATGGTCAATGAGCAGTTCTTC

v_gene: TRBV30
j_gene: TRBJ2-1
abundance: .
len: 14
d_gene: .
CDR3aa: CAWSAPSTTNEQFF
CDR3nt: TGTGCCTGGAGTGCCCCCAGTACAACCAATGAGCAGTTCTTC

v_gene: TRBV27
j_gene: TRBJ1-2
abundance: .
len: 14
d_gene: TRBD1
CDR3aa: CASSFFRGQGGYTF
CDR3nt: TGTGCCAGCAGTTTCTTCAGGGGGCAGGGTGGCTACACCTTC

v_gene: TRBV18
j_gene: TRBJ2-2
abundance: .
len: 16
d_gene: TRBD2
CDR3aa: CASSPTSGAYTGELFF
CDR3nt: TGTGCCAGCTCACCGACTAGCGGGGCATACACCGGGGAGCTGTTTTTT

v_gene: TRBV2
j_gene: TRBJ2-2
abundance: .
len: 15
d_gene: .
CDR3aa: CASGGVEGRTGELFF
CDR3nt: TGTGCCAGTGGAGGGGTGGAGGGGAGAACCGGGGAGCTGTTTTTT

v_gene: TRBV18
j_gene: TRBJ1-2
abundance: .
len: 14
d_gene: .
CDR3aa: CASSPRDVDIGYTF
CDR3nt: TGTGCCAGCTCCCCGAGGGACGTTGATATTGGCTACACCTTC

v_gene: TRBV18
j_gene: TRBJ2-1
abundance: .
len: 15
d_gene: .
CDR3aa: CASSPPGRQGNEQFF
CDR3nt: TGTGCCAGCTCACCACCGGGGAGGCAGGGCAATGAGCAGTTCTTC

v_gene: TRBV7-9
j_gene: TRBJ2-7
abundance: .
len: 15
d_gene: .
CDR3aa: CASSFGRPSSYEQYF
CDR3nt: TGTGCCAGCAGCTTTGGGAGGCCAAGCTCCTACGAGCAGTACTTC

v_gene: TRBV7-8
j_gene: TRBJ1-2
abundance: .
len: 17
d_gene: .
CDR3aa: CASSYTRGPRSNYGYTF
CDR3nt: TGTGCCAGCAGCTACACCCGAGGGCCCCGTTCTAACTATGGCTACACCTTC

v_gene: TRBV19
j_gene: TRBJ2-1
abundance: .
len: 14
d_gene: .
CDR3aa: CASSIANARTGQFF
CDR3nt: TGTGCCAGTAGTATAGCCAACGCCCGAACAGGGCAGTTCTTC

v_gene: TRBV5-1
j_gene: TRBJ1-1
abundance: .
len: 15
d_gene: TRBD1
CDR3aa: CASSLGTGAGTEAFF
CDR3nt: TGCGCCAGCAGCTTGGGGACAGGGGCGGGAACTGAAGCTTTCTTT

v_gene: TRBV18
j_gene: TRBJ1-1
abundance: once
len: 12
d_gene: .
CDR3aa: CASWGTGAEAFF
CDR3nt: TGTGCCAGCTGGGGGACCGGCGCTGAAGCTTTCTTT

v_gene: TRBV6-5
j_gene: TRBJ1-6
abundance: .
len: 14
d_gene: .
CDR3aa: CASSYGRFDSPLHF
CDR3nt: TGTGCCAGCAGTTACGGTCGGTTCGACTCACCCCTCCACTTT

v_gene: TRBV10-1
j_gene: TRBJ2-1
abundance: .
len: 19
d_gene: TRBD2
CDR3aa: CASSRDGTSGGISYNEQFF
CDR3nt: TGCGCCAGCAGTCGAGATGGGACTAGCGGGGGTATCTCCTACAATGAGCAGTTCTTC

v_gene: TRBV2
j_gene: TRBJ2-5
abundance: .
len: 17
d_gene: TRBD2
CDR3aa: CASSDLTSGSGLETQYF
CDR3nt: TGTGCCAGCAGTGATTTGACTAGCGGGAGCGGTTTAGAGACCCAGTACTTC

v_gene: TRBV9
j_gene: TRBJ2-6
abundance: .
len: 16
d_gene: .
CDR3aa: CASSVEVTAGANVLTF
CDR3nt: TGTGCCAGCAGCGTAGAGGTGACCGCTGGGGCCAACGTCCTGACTTTC

v_gene: TRBV19
j_gene: TRBJ1-5
abundance: .
len: 14
d_gene: TRBD1
CDR3aa: CASRQGASNQPQHF
CDR3nt: TGTGCCAGTAGACAGGGGGCAAGCAATCAGCCCCAGCATTTT

v_gene: TRBV19
j_gene: TRBJ1-1
abundance: .
len: 11
d_gene: .
CDR3aa: CASKRGAEAFF
CDR3nt: TGTGCCAGTAAAAGGGGGGCTGAAGCTTTCTTT

v_gene: TRBV5-6
j_gene: TRBJ2-7
abundance: .
len: 14
d_gene: TRBD1
CDR3aa: CASSRDSSTYEQYF
CDR3nt: TGTGCCAGCAGCCGGGACAGCTCTACCTACGAGCAGTACTTC

v_gene: TRBV28
j_gene: TRBJ2-5
abundance: .
len: 19
d_gene: .
CDR3aa: CASSSPAATGTAAQETQYF
CDR3nt: TGTGCCAGCAGCTCACCTGCCGCCACCGGGACGGCAGCCCAAGAGACCCAGTACTTC

v_gene: TRBV19
j_gene: TRBJ1-3
abundance: .
len: 14
d_gene: TRBD1
CDR3aa: CASRQQGNGHTIYF
CDR3nt: TGTGCCAGTAGACAACAGGGGAATGGACACACCATATATTTT

v_gene: TRBV19
j_gene: TRBJ2-3
abundance: .
len: 12
d_gene: .
CDR3aa: CASSISLGTQYF
CDR3nt: TGTGCCAGTAGTATAAGTTTAGGTACGCAGTATTTT

v_gene: TRBV5-1
j_gene: TRBJ1-4
abundance: .
len: 14
d_gene: .
CDR3aa: CASSPSGRNEKLFF
CDR3nt: TGCGCCAGCAGCCCTTCAGGACGAAATGAAAAACTGTTTTTT

v_gene: TRBV6-5
j_gene: TRBJ2-7
abundance: .
len: 14
d_gene: .
CDR3aa: CASKWTGTSYEQYF
CDR3nt: TGTGCCAGCAAGTGGACGGGGACATCCTACGAGCAGTACTTC

v_gene: TRBV30
j_gene: TRBJ1-5
abundance: few
len: 14
d_gene: .
CDR3aa: CAWSVGRARQPQHF
CDR3nt: TGTGCCTGGAGTGTAGGCAGGGCAAGACAGCCCCAGCATTTT

v_gene: TRBV11-2
j_gene: TRBJ2-3
abundance: .
len: 13
d_gene: .
CDR3aa: CASSLQWTDTQYF
CDR3nt: TGTGCCAGCAGCTTACAGTGGACAGATACGCAGTATTTT

v_gene: TRBV14
j_gene: TRBJ1-4
abundance: .
len: 15
d_gene: TRBD1
CDR3aa: CASSQAQGAGEKLFF
CDR3nt: TGTGCCAGCAGCCAGGCACAGGGGGCCGGTGAAAAACTGTTTTTT

v_gene: TRBV20-1
j_gene: TRBJ2-7
abundance: .
len: 11
d_gene: .
CDR3aa: CSATPSFEQYF
CDR3nt: TGCAGTGCTACCCCTAGCTTCGAGCAGTACTTC

v_gene: TRBV19
j_gene: TRBJ1-1
abundance: .
len: 13
d_gene: .
CDR3aa: CATRRGLETEAFF
CDR3nt: TGTGCCACCCGGCGGGGGTTAGAGACTGAAGCTTTCTTT

v_gene: TRBV6-6
j_gene: TRBJ2-3
abundance: .
len: 16
d_gene: TRBD2
CDR3aa: CASSYSWQGGADTQYF
CDR3nt: TGTGCCAGCAGTTACTCATGGCAGGGAGGGGCAGATACGCAGTATTTT

v_gene: TRBV18
j_gene: TRBJ2-3
abundance: .
len: 13
d_gene: .
CDR3aa: CASSRETTDTQYF
CDR3nt: TGTGCCAGCTCACGGGAAACCACGGATACGCAGTATTTT

v_gene: TRBV5-1
j_gene: TRBJ1-1
abundance: .
len: 14
d_gene: .
CDR3aa: CASSPGGPNTEAFF
CDR3nt: TGCGCCAGCAGCCCCGGGGGGCCGAACACTGAAGCTTTCTTT

v_gene: TRBV5-1
j_gene: TRBJ1-5
abundance: .
len: 16
d_gene: .
CDR3aa: CASSLGRAVGNQPQHF
CDR3nt: TGCGCCAGCAGCTTGGGTCGGGCCGTCGGCAATCAGCCCCAGCATTTT

v_gene: TRBV19
j_gene: TRBJ2-7
abundance: .
len: 14
d_gene: TRBD1
CDR3aa: CASRTGTGGNEQYF
CDR3nt: TGTGCCAGTAGGACCGGGACAGGGGGAAACGAGCAGTACTTC

v_gene: TRBV29-1
j_gene: TRBJ2-1
abundance: .
len: 17
d_gene: TRBD2
CDR3aa: CSVSGTSWERSYNEQFF
CDR3nt: TGCAGCGTCTCCGGGACTAGCTGGGAAAGGTCCTACAATGAGCAGTTCTTC

v_gene: TRBV10-3
j_gene: TRBJ2-2
abundance: few
len: 14
d_gene: .
CDR3aa: CAISGQGYTGELFF
CDR3nt: TGTGCCATCAGTGGTCAGGGGTACACCGGGGAGCTGTTTTTT

v_gene: TRBV7-3
j_gene: TRBJ2-5
abundance: .
len: 14
d_gene: TRBD1
CDR3aa: CASSSVGTGDVVHF
CDR3nt: TGTGCCAGCAGCTCGGTCGGGACAGGCGACGTGGTGCACTTC

v_gene: TRBV28
j_gene: TRBJ1-6
abundance: once
len: 15
d_gene: .
CDR3aa: CASIYADSYNSPLHF
CDR3nt: TGTGCCAGCATCTACGCAGACTCCTATAATTCACCCCTCCACTTT

v_gene: TRBV13
j_gene: TRBJ2-7
abundance: .
len: 14
d_gene: TRBD1
CDR3aa: CASSLRQGAYEQYF
CDR3nt: TGTGCCAGCAGCCTCAGACAGGGAGCCTACGAGCAGTACTTC

v_gene: TRBV28
j_gene: TRBJ2-7
abundance: .
len: 15
d_gene: TRBD1
CDR3aa: CASSRPGQGAYEQYF
CDR3nt: TGTGCCAGCAGCCGACCGGGACAGGGGGCTTACGAGCAGTACTTC

v_gene: TRBV28
j_gene: TRBJ2-7
abundance: .
len: 17
d_gene: .
CDR3aa: CASSTRSSGKRTYEQYF
CDR3nt: TGTGCCAGCAGTACTAGGTCGTCGGGGAAGCGGACCTACGAGCAGTACTTC

v_gene: TRBV6-5
j_gene: TRBJ1-5
abundance: .
len: 15
d_gene: .
CDR3aa: CASSYGRYSNQPQHF
CDR3nt: TGTGCCAGCAGTTACGGTCGGTATAGCAATCAGCCCCAGCATTTT

v_gene: TRBV5-5
j_gene: TRBJ2-6
abundance: .
len: 17
d_gene: .
CDR3aa: CASSDGDRRSGANVLTF
CDR3nt: TGTGCCAGCAGCGACGGGGACCGCCGCTCTGGGGCCAACGTCCTGACTTTC

v_gene: TRBV21-1
j_gene: TRBJ1-2
abundance: .
len: 15
d_gene: .
CDR3aa: CASSFRDRGGYGYTF
CDR3nt: TGTGCCAGCAGCTTCCGGGACAGGGGTGGCTATGGCTACACCTTC

v_gene: TRBV6-4
j_gene: TRBJ2-2
abundance: .
len: 18
d_gene: TRBD2
CDR3aa: CASAPGGAGERSTGELFF
CDR3nt: TGTGCCAGCGCCCCTGGAGGAGCGGGAGAGCGGAGCACCGGGGAGCTGTTTTTT

v_gene: TRBV11-2
j_gene: TRBJ2-1
abundance: .
len: 16
d_gene: TRBD2
CDR3aa: CASSFLAGAQNNEQFF
CDR3nt: TGTGCCAGCAGCTTTCTAGCGGGGGCCCAAAACAATGAGCAGTTCTTC

v_gene: TRBV6-1
j_gene: TRBJ2-3
abundance: once
len: 15
d_gene: .
CDR3aa: CASRSNPPSTDTQYF
CDR3nt: TGTGCCAGCAGATCCAATCCCCCTAGCACAGATACGCAGTATTTT

v_gene: TRBV29-1
j_gene: TRBJ2-5
abundance: .
len: 13
d_gene: TRBD2
CDR3aa: CSVGGGVRETQYF
CDR3nt: TGCAGCGTCGGTGGGGGGGTTCGAGAGACCCAGTACTTC

v_gene: TRBV15
j_gene: TRBJ2-1
abundance: .
len: 15
d_gene: TRBD2
CDR3aa: CATSSWLAGVNEQFF
CDR3nt: TGTGCCACCAGCAGTTGGCTAGCGGGAGTAAATGAGCAGTTCTTC

v_gene: TRBV6-6
j_gene: TRBJ1-1
abundance: .
len: 11
d_gene: .
CDR3aa: CASLMGSEAFF
CDR3nt: TGTGCCAGTCTAATGGGGTCTGAAGCTTTCTTT

v_gene: TRBV28
j_gene: TRBJ2-7
abundance: .
len: 15
d_gene: TRBD1
CDR3aa: CASSPGGTGGFEQYF
CDR3nt: TGTGCCAGCAGCCCCGGAGGGACAGGGGGCTTTGAGCAGTACTTC

v_gene: TRBV30
j_gene: TRBJ2-1
abundance: .
len: 15
d_gene: TRBD2
CDR3aa: CAWSRASGRSNEQFF
CDR3nt: TGTGCCTGGAGTAGGGCTAGCGGGAGAAGCAATGAGCAGTTCTTC

v_gene: TRBV7-6
j_gene: TRBJ2-7
abundance: .
len: 18
d_gene: TRBD1
CDR3aa: CASSTRLGTVGNRYEQYF
CDR3nt: TGTGCCAGCAGCACCCGCCTTGGGACAGTGGGCAACCGTTACGAGCAGTACTTC

v_gene: TRBV5-1
j_gene: TRBJ2-6
abundance: .
len: 14
d_gene: .
CDR3aa: CASSFSDGANVLTF
CDR3nt: TGCGCCAGCAGCTTTTCGGACGGGGCCAACGTCCTGACTTTC